Below, one TCR beta chain is given with its context. It lacks a known antigen. The input lacks base qualities; no much larger clone sits a single base away. At the junction V is shortened by 2 bases and J by 2 bases; bases outside the gene matches: 5. From the cysteine up to the phenylalanine, the CDR3 has a length of 17 residues. Only the CDR3 DNA is retained, 51 bases long and in frame from the first base. According to the germline V gene, CDR1 reads SGHDN and CDR2 reads FVKESK. The sample is drawn from a study of T-cell reconstitution after alpha-beta-depleted transplantation in children (dated by TCRdb to the mid-2010s). Notes on the research overall: The study quantitatively tracked T-cell immune reconstitution after TCRalphabeta/CD19-depleted allogeneic hematopoietic cell transplantation in children using TCR repertoire profiling. The investigation overall reported the following: In some patients, the high TCRbeta diversity seen at day 60 was put down to recipient T cells and intrathymic progenitors that had survived conditioning. Over the following months the frequencies of hyperexpanded clones went down, and after one year T-cell counts and TCRbeta diversity were mostly credited to newly produced T cells. The apparently early alphabetaT-cell count recovery about two months after transplant was reportedly dependent on only several hundred rapidly expanded clones derived from non-depleted graft cells.

Libraries were prepared through PCR. The listed sequencing device is Illumina HiSeq 2500. TCR libraries were prepared with molecular barcoding, using unique molecular identifiers to normalize TCRbeta repertoire quantification. TCRdb passed the public sequencing reads through fastp at Q25 and MiXCR, retaining productive beta sequences. All rows with the same CDR3 protein become a single entry with the most common DNA and genes. The sample yields about 830,000 distinct CDR3 sequences; under 20% were counted once. In total, the top ten clones hold approximately 5% of the sample. Taken with the paper, the label for treatment or condition translates to: allogeneic hematopoietic cell transplantation with graft depleted of TCRalphabeta T cells and CD19 B cells. Transplant recipients were children who received TCRalphabeta/CD19-depleted allogeneic hematopoietic cell grafts.

This TCR derives from a male patient aged 5 to 17 who had a stem cell transplant for acute lymphoblastic leukemia, so the T cells may come from the graft donor. The chain was built from TRBV14 and TRBJ2-2, and 10 junction bases match TRBD2. The sample here was PBMCs, mostly from graft donor cells, taken 360 days after TCRalphabeta/CD19-depleted stem cell transplant. In nucleotide form, the sequence is TGTGCCAGCAGCCAATACCAACTAGCGGGAAACACCGGGGAGCTGTTTTTT. Translated, it gives CASSQYQLAGNTGELFF.